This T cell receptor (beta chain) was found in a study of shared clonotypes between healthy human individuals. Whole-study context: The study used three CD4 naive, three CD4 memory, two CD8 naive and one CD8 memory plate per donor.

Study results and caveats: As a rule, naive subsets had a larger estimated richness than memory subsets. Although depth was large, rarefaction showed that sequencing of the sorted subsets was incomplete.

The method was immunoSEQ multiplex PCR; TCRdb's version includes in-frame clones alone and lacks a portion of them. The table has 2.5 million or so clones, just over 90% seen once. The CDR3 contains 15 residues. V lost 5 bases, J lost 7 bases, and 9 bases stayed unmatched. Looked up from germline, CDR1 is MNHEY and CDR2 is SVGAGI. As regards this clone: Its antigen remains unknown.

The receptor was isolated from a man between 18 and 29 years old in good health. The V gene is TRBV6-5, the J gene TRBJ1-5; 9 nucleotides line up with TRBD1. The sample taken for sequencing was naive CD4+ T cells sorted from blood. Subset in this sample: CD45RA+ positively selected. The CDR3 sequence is CASSPGQGLRQPQHF. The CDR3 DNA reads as TGTGCCAGCAGTCCGGGACAGGGTTTGCGGCAGCCCCAGCATTTT.